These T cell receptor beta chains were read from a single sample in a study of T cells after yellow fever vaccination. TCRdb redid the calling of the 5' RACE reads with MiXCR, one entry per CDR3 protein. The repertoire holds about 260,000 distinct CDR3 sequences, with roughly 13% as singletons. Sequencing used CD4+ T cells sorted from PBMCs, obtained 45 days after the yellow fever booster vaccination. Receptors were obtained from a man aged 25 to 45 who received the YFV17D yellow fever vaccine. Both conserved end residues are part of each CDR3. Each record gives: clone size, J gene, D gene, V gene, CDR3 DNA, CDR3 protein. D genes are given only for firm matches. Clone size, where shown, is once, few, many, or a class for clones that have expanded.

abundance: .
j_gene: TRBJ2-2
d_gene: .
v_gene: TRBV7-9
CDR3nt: TGTGCCAGCAGCCCCTCCGGAGCCGGGGAGCTGTTTTTT
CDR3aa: CASSPSGAGELFF

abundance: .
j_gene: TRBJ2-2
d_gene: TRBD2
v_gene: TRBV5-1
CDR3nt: TGCGCCAGCAGTGGACTAGCGGGAGGGCCCGGGGAGCTGTTTTTT
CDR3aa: CASSGLAGGPGELFF

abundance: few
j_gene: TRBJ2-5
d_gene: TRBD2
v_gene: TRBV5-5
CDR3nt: TGTGCCAGCAGCTCGCCCAGGGCGGGAGGGTCAGAGACCCAGTACTTC
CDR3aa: CASSSPRAGGSETQYF

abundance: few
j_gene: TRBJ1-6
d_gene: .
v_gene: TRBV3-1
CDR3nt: TGTGCCAGCAGCCCGAGAGGCCCTCGAGATTACTATAATTCACCCCTCCACTTT
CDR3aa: CASSPRGPRDYYNSPLHF

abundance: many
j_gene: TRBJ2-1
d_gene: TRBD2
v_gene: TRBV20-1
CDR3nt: TGCAGTGCTAGGTCGGGACTAGCGGGATTGAGGTTTGAGCAGTTCTTC
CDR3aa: CSARSGLAGLRFEQFF

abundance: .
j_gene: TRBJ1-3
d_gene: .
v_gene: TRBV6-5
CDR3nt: TGTGCCAGCAGTTACCTTGCGGGTTCTGGAAACACCATATATTTT
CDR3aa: CASSYLAGSGNTIYF

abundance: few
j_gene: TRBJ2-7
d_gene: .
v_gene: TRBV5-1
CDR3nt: TGCGCCAGCAGCTTGAATGGGGAGTTCTACGAGCAGTACTTC
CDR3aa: CASSLNGEFYEQYF

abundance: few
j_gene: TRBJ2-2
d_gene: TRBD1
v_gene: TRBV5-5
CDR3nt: TGTGCCAGCAGACGACAGGGGGTGGTAACCGGGGAGCTGTTTTTT
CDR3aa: CASRRQGVVTGELFF

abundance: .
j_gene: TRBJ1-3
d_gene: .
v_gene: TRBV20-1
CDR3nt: TGCAGTGCGATATTCGATATGACCTTCTCTGGAAACACCATATATTTT
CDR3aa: CSAIFDMTFSGNTIYF

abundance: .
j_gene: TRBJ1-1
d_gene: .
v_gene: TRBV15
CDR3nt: TGTGCCACCAGCAGAGGCGGGGACAAAGCTTTCTTT
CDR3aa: CATSRGGDKAFF

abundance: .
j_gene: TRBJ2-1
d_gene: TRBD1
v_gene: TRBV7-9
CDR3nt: TGTGCCAGCACCGAGTCCGGGACAGGGCTTTACAATGAGCAGTTCTTC
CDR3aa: CASTESGTGLYNEQFF

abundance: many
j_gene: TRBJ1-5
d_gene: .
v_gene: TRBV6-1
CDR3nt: TGTGCCAGCAGCGATAGGGGAGGAAGCAATCAGCCCCAGCATTTT
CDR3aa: CASSDRGGSNQPQHF

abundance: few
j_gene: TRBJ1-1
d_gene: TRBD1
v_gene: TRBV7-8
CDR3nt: TGTGCCAGCAGCTTACTCGGGACAGGGAGCGACACTGAAGCTTTCTTT
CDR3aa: CASSLLGTGSDTEAFF

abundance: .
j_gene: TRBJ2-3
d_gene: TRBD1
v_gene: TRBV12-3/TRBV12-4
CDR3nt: TGTGCCAGCAGAACAGGGGGCGCAGAATCAGATACGCAGTATTTT
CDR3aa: CASRTGGAESDTQYF

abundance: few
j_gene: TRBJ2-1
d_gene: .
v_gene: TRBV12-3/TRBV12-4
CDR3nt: TGTGCCAGCAGTTTAGCTGGCGGTGAGCAGTTCTTC
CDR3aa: CASSLAGGEQFF

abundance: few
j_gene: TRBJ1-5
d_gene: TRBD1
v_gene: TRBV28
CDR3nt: TGTGCCAGCAGTGGACAGGGAGCCAATCAGCCCCAGCATTTT
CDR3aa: CASSGQGANQPQHF

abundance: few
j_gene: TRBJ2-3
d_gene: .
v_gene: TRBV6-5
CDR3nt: TGTGCCAGCAGTTCCGGGACAACTTTCACAGATACGCAGTATTTT
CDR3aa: CASSSGTTFTDTQYF

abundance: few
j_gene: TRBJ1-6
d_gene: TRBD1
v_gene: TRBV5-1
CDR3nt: TGCGCCAGCAGCATGGGACAGGCCGATTCACCCCTCCACTTT
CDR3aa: CASSMGQADSPLHF

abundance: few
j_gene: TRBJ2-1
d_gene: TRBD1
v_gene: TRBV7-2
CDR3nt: TGTGCCAGCAGTAGTCAGGGGGCGGTCGGTGAGCAGTTCTTC
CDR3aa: CASSSQGAVGEQFF

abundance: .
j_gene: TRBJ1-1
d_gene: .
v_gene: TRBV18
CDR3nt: TGTGCCAGCTCACCCGTGGGGGGTATGGGCACTGAAGCTTTCTTT
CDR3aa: CASSPVGGMGTEAFF

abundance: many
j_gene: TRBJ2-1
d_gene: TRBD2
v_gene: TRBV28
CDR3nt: TGTGCCAGCAGCCCCTTTAGCGGGAGGGCCCCCAATGAGCAGTTCTTC
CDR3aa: CASSPFSGRAPNEQFF

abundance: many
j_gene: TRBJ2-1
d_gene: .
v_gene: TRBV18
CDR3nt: TGTGCCAGCTCACCACTCGGGGTCTCCTACAATGAGCAGTTCTTC
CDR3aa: CASSPLGVSYNEQFF

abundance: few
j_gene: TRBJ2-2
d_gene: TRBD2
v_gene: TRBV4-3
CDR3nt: TGCGCCAGCGGCCAAGTCGGGAGGTCGGACACCGGGGAGCTGTTTTTT
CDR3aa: CASGQVGRSDTGELFF

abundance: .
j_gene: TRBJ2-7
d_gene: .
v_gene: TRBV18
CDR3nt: TGTGCCAGCTCATCGCGACAGTTCCTTGGGCAGTACTTC
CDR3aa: CASSSRQFLGQYF

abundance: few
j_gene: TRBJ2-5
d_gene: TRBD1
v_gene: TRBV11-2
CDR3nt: TGTGCCAGCAGATCACCCGGGACAGGGTTACAAGAGACCCAGTACTTC
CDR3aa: CASRSPGTGLQETQYF

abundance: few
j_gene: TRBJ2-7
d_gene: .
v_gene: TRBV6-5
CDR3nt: TGTGCCAGCAGTTACTCGAAGGGCTCCTACGAGCAGTACTTC
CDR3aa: CASSYSKGSYEQYF

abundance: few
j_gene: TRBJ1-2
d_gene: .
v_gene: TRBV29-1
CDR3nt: TGCAGTGGAGAGTTGGTCCATGGCTACACCTTC
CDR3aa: CSGELVHGYTF

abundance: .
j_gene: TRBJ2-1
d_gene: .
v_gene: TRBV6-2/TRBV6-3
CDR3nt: TGTGCCAGCAGTTACTACAAAGGACTATCTGATGAGCAGTTCTTC
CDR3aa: CASSYYKGLSDEQFF

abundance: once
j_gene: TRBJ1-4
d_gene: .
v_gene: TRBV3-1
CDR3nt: TGTGCCAGCAGCTGGACAGAGGCCTCAAATGAAAAACTGTTTTTT
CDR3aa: CASSWTEASNEKLFF

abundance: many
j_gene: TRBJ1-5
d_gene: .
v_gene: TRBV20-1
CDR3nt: TGCAGTGCTAGAGCCCCAGGGTATACCCATCAGCCCCAGCATTTT
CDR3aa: CSARAPGYTHQPQHF

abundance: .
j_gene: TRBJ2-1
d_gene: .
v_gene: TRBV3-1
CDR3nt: TGTGCCAGAAGCCAAGTTTACGGGAGCGAGCAGTTCTTC
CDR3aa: CARSQVYGSEQFF

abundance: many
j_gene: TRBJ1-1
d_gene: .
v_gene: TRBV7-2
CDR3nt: TGTGCCAGCAGCTTGGAAAGCGGTGGGGCTTTCTTT
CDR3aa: CASSLESGGAFF

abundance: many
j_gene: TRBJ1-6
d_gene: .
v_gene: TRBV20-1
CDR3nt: TGCAGTGCTAGAGGCGGTTGGGGGAGCGACGCTAATTCACCCCTCCACTTT
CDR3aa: CSARGGWGSDANSPLHF

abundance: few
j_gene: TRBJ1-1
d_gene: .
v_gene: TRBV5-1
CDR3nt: TGCGCCAGCAGCTTGGATGGGTCTGACACTGAAGCTTTCTTT
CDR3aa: CASSLDGSDTEAFF

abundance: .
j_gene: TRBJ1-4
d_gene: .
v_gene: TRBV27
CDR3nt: TGTGCCAGCAGTCCTTGGGGGTCTAAGGAAAAACTGTTTTTT
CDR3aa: CASSPWGSKEKLFF

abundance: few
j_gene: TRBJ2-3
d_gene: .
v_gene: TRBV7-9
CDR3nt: TGTGCCAGCAGCCCGAGGGCCAGCTGGGTAGAGGGAGATACGCAGTATTTT
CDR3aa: CASSPRASWVEGDTQYF

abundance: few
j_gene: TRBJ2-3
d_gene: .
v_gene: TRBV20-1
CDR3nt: TGCAGCCCCGGACTCTCCACAGATACGCAGTATTTT
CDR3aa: CSPGLSTDTQYF

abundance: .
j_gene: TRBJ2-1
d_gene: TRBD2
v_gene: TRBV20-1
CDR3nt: TGCAGTGCTAGCTCACGGGAGGGCCCTCGGAATGAGCAGTTCTTC
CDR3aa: CSASSREGPRNEQFF

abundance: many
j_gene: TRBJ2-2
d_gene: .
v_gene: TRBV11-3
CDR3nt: TGTGCCAGCAGCTTTGGAGCGGACACCGGGGAGCTGTTTTTT
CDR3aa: CASSFGADTGELFF

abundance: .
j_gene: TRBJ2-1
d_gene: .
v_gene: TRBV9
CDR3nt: TGTGCCAGCAGCGTTTACGGCGGGAATGAGCAGTTCTTC
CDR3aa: CASSVYGGNEQFF